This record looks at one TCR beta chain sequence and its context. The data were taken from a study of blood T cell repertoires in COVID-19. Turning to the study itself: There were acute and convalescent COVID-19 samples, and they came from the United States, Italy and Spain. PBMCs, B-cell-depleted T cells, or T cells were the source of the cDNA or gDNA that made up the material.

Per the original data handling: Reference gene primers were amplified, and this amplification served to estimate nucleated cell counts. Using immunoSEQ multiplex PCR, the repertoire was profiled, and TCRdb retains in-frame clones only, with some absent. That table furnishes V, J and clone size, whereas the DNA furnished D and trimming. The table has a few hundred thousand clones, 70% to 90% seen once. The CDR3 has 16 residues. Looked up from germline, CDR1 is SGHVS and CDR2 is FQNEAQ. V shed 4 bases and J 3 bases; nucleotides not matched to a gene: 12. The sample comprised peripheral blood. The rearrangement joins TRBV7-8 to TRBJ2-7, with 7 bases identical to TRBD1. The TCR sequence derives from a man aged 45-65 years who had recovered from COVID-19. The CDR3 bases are TGTGCCAGCAGCTGGGACGACGGGACAGAAGACTACGAGCAGTACTTC. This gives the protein CASSWDDGTEDYEQYF.